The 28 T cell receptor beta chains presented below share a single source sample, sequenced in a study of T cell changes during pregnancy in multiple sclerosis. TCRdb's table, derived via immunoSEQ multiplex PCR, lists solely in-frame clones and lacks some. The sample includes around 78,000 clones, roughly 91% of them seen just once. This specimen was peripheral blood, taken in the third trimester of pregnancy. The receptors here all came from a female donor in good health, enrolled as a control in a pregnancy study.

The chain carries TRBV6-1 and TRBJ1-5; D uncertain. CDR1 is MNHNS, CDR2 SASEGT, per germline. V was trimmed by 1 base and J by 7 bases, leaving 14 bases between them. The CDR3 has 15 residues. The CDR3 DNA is TGTGCCAGCAGTGAAGGGGTGGCCGGAGCCCAGCCCCAGCATTTT. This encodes CASSEGVAGAQPQHF.

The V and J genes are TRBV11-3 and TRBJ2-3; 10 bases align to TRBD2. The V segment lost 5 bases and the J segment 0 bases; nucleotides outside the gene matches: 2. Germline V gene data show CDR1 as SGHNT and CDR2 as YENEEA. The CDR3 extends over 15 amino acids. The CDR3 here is CASSPTSGSTDTQYF. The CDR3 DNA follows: TGTGCCAGCAGCCCGACTAGCGGGAGCACAGATACGCAGTATTTT. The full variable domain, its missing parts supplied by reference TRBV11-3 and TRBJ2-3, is EAGVVQSPRYKIIEKKQPVAFWCNPISGHNTLYWYLQNLGQGPELLIRYENEEAVDDSQLPKDRFSAERLKGVDSTLKIQPAELGDSAVYLCASSPTSGSTDTQYFGPGTRLTVL.

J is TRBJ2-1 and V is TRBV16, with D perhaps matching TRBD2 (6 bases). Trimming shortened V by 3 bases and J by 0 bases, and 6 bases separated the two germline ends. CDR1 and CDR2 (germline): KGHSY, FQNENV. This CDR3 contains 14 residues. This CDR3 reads CASSHGSSYNEQFF. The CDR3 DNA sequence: TGTGCCAGCAGCCACGGGAGCTCCTACAATGAGCAGTTCTTC.

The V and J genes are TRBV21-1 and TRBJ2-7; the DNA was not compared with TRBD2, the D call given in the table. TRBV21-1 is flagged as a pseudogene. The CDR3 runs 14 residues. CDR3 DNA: TGTGCCAGCAGCAGAAAAGCCGATAACTACGAGCAGTACTTC. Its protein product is CASSRKADNYEQYF.

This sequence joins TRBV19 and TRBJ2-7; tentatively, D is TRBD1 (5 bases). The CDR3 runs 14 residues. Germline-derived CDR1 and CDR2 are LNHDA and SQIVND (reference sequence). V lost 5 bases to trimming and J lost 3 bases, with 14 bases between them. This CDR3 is CASSSAGYGYEQYF. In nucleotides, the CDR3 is TGTGCCAGTAGTTCCGCAGGGTACGGCTACGAGCAGTACTTC.

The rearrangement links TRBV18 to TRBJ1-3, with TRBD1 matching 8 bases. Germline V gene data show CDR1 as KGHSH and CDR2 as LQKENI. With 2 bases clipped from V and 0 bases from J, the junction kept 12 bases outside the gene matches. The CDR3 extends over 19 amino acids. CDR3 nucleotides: TGTGCCAGCTCACCATTAGGACAGGGCTTTATTGGCTCTGGAAACACCATATATTTT. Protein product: CASSPLGQGFIGSGNTIYF.

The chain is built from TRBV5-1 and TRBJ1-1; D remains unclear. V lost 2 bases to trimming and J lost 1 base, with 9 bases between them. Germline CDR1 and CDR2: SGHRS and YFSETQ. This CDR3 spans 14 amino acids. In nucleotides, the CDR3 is TGCGCCAGCAGCTTACAGCCGCAGAACACTGAAGCTTTCTTT. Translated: CASSLQPQNTEAFF.

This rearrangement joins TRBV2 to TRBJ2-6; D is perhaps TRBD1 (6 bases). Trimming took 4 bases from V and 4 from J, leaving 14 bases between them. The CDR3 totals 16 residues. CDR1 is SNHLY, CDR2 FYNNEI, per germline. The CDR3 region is CASSALQGPGANVLTF. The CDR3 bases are TGTGCCAGCAGTGCCTTACAGGGTCCCGGGGCCAACGTCCTGACTTTC.

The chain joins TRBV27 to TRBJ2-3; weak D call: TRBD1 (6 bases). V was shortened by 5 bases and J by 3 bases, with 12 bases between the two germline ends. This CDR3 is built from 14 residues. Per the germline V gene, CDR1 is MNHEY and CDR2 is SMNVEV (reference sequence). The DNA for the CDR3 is TGTGCCAGCAGTCCCCGGACAGTGACAGATACGCAGTATTTT. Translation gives CASSPRTVTDTQYF.

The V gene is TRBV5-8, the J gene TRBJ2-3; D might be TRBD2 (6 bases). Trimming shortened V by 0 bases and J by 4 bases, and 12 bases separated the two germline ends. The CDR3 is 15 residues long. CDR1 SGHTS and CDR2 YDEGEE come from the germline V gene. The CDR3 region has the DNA TGTGCCAGCAGCTTGGGACAGCGGGCAGCAGATACGCAGTATTTT. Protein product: CASSLGQRAADTQYF.

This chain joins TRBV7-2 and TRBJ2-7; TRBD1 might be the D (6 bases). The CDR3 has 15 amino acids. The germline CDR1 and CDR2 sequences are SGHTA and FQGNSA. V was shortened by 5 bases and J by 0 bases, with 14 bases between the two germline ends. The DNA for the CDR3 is TGTGCCAGCAGCCTCGGACAGCCGAGCTCCTACGAGCAGTACTTC. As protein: CASSLGQPSSYEQYF.

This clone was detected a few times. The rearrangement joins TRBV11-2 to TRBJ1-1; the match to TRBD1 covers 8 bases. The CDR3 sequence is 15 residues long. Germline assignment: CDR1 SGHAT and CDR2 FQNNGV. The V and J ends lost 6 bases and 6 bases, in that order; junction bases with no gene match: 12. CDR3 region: CASSSSRTGSAEAFF. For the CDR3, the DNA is TGTGCCAGCAGTTCAAGTAGGACAGGGTCTGCTGAAGCTTTCTTT.

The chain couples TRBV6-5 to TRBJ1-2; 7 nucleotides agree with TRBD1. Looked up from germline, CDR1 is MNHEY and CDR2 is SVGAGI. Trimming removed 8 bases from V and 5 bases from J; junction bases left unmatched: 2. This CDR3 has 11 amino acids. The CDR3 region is CASSQGYGYTF. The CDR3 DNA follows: TGTGCCAGCTCACAGGGGTATGGCTACACCTTC.

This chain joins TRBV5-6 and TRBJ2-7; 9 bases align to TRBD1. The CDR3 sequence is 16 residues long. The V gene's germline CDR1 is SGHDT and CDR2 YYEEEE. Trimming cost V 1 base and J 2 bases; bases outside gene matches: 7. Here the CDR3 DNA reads TGTGCCAGCAGCTTGTTCACTAGGACAGGGGCCTACGAGCAGTACTTC. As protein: CASSLFTRTGAYEQYF.

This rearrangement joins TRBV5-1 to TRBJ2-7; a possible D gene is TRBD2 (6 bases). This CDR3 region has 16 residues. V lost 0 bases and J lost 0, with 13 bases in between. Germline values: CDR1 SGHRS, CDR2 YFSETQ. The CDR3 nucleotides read TGCGCCAGCAGCTTGGCCGGGGGAGAGCGCTCCTACGAGCAGTACTTC. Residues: CASSLAGGERSYEQYF.

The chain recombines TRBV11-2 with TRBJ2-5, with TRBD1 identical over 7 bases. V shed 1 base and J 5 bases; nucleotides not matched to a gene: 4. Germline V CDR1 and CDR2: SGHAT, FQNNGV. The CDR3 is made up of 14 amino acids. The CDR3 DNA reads TGTGCCAGCAGCTTAGTTAGGGGGCGGGAGACCCAGTACTTC. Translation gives CASSLVRGRETQYF. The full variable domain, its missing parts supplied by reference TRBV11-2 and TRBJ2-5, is EAGVAQSPRYKIIEKRQSVAFWCNPISGHATLYWYQQILGQGPKLLIQFQNNGVVDDSQLPKDRFSAERLKGVDSTLKIQPAKLEDSAVYLCASSLVRGRETQYFGPGTRLLVL.

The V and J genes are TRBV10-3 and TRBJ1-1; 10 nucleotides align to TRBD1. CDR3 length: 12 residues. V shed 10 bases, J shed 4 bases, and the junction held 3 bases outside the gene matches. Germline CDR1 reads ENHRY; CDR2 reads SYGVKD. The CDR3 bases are TGTGCCACCCGGACAGGGGGCACTGAAGCTTTCTTT. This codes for CATRTGGTEAFF.

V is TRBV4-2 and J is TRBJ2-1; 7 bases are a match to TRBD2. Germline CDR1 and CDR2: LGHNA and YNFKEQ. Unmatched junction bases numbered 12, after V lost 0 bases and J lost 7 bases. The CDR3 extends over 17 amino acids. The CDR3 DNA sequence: TGTGCCAGCAGCCAAGAAGGATATTGGACTAGGGCAAATGAGCAGTTCTTC. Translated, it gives CASSQEGYWTRANEQFF.

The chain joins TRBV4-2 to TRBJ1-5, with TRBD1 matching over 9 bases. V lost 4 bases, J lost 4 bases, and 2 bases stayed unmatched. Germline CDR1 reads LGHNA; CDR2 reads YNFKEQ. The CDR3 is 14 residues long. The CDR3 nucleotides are TGTGCCAGCAGCCCCGGGACAGGGAATCAGCCCCAGCATTTT. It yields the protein CASSPGTGNQPQHF.

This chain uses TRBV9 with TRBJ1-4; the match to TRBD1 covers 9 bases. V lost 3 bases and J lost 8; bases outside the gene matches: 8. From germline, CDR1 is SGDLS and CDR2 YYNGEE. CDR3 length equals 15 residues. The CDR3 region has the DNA TGTGCCAGCAGCGCGGGACAGGGAGTGGGCGAAAAACTGTTTTTT. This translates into CASSAGQGVGEKLFF.

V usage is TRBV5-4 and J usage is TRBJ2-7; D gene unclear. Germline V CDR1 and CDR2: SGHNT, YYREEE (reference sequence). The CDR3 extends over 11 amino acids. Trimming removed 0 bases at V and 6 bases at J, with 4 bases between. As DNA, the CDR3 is TGTGCCAGCAGCTTGGCGAGCGAGCAGTACTTC. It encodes CASSLASEQYF.

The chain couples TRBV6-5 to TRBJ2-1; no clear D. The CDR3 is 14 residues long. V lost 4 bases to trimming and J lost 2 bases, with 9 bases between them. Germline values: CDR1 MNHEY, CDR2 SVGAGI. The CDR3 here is CASSWRNTYNEQFF. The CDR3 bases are TGTGCCAGCAGTTGGCGGAATACCTACAATGAGCAGTTCTTC.

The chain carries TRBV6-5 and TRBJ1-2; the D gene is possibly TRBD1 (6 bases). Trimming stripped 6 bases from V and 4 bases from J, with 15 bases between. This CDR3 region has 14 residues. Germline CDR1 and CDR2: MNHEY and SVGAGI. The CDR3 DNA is TGTGCCAGCAGCCGTCCAGGGGAAATCTATGGCTACACCTTC. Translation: CASSRPGEIYGYTF.

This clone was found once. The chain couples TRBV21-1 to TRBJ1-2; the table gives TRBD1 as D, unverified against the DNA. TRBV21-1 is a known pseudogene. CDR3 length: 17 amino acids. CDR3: CASSKGRGTGTLYGYTF. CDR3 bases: TGTGCCAGCAGCAAAGGAAGAGGGACAGGGACCCTCTATGGCTACACCTTC.

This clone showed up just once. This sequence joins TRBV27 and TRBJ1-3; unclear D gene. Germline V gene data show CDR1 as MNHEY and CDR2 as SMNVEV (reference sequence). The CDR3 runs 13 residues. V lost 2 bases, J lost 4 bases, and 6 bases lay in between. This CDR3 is CASSLIAGNTIYF. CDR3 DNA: TGTGCCAGCAGTTTAATTGCGGGAAACACCATATATTTT.

The CDR3: CASSQTGRVGDGYTF. In DNA, the CDR3 is TGTGCCAGCAGCCAAACCGGGAGGGTAGGGGATGGCTACACCTTC. The V and J genes are TRBV7-2 and TRBJ1-2; D is possibly TRBD1 (5 bases). The length of the CDR3 is 15 residues. The germline V gene has CDR1 SGHTA and CDR2 FQGNSA. Trimming took off 5 bases at V and 6 bases at J, with 19 bases between the two ends.

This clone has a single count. The CDR3 region has the DNA TGTGCCTGGCTCCCCCAAGCTAGACCTCACACCGGGGAGCTGTTTTTT. It yields the protein CAWLPQARPHTGELFF. The chain recombines TRBV30 with TRBJ2-2, with D unresolved. V was cut by 5 bases and J by 3 bases, with 19 bases left in between. Germline CDR1 is GTSNPN and CDR2 is SVGIG (reference sequence). The CDR3 loop spans 16 amino acids.

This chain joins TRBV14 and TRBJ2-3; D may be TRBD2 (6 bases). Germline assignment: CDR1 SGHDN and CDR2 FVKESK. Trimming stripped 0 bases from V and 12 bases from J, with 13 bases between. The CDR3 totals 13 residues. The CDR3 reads CASSQDRLARQYF. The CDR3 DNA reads TGTGCCAGCAGCCAAGATCGGCTAGCGAGACAGTATTTT.